This record looks at one TCR beta chain sequence and its context. The target antigen is unknown. Other DNA sequences from this sample encode an identical CDR3 as well. Assay: immunoSEQ multiplex PCR; the TCRdb copy retains only in-frame clones and omits some. The data hold tens of thousands of clones, with around 85% observed a single time. Germline CDR1 reads SGHRS; CDR2 reads YFSETQ. The length of the CDR3 is 14 residues. After removal of 3 bases from V and 4 bases from J, the junction contained 6 bases not matched to a gene. This record belongs to a study of OX40 agonist ivuxolimab in advanced cancers. Across the study: The drug used for patients, ivuxolimab, was an agonistic anti-OX40 (CD134) antibody.

Study-wide findings and caveats: In general, CD8+ T cells held more expanded clones than CD4+ did, on average. The investigators did not determine what antigen specificity the expanded peripheral T cells had.

This chain joins TRBV5-1 and TRBJ2-7; the match to TRBD1 covers 8 bases. The input for sequencing was CD4+ or CD8+ T cells sorted from blood, taken in a trial of the OX40 agonist ivuxolimab. The sequence came from an adult with an advanced solid tumor such as melanoma, head and neck, liver or kidney cancer. For the CDR3, the DNA is TGCGCCAGCAGCTGGGGGCAGGGGGCGTACGAGCAGTACTTC. It is translated as CASSWGQGAYEQYF.